This T cell receptor beta chain was found in a study of vaccination effects on CD4 cells after COVID-19. Before sequencing, viral peptide pools were used by the ViraFEST assay to expand antigen-specific CD4+ T cells. Following 10 days of culture, CD4+ T cells were isolated. The infection with SARS-CoV-2 (confirmed by PCR) occurred in this person between March and December 2020. Data came from immunoSEQ multiplex PCR; TCRdb stores just in-frame clones and leaves some out. The profile covers tens of thousands of clones, with about 72% appearing a single time and 25% to 30% taken by the ten largest. This clone was seen a few times. Its antigen remains unknown. The CDR3 runs to 12 residues. Germline values: CDR1 LGHDT, CDR2 YNNKEL (reference sequence). Trimming took 1 base from V and 7 from J, leaving 7 bases between them.

The sequence derives from a human donor who had a prior SARS-CoV-2 infection. The chain links TRBV3-1 (or the pseudogene TRBV3-2) to TRBJ2-5; no reliable D call. Here the sequenced sample was CD4+ T cells from PBMCs cultured with a peptide pool, taken before COVID-19 vaccination. Here the CDR3 reads CASSQGRWTQYF. The CDR3 DNA reads as TGTGCCAGCAGCCAAGGACGTTGGACCCAGTACTTC.